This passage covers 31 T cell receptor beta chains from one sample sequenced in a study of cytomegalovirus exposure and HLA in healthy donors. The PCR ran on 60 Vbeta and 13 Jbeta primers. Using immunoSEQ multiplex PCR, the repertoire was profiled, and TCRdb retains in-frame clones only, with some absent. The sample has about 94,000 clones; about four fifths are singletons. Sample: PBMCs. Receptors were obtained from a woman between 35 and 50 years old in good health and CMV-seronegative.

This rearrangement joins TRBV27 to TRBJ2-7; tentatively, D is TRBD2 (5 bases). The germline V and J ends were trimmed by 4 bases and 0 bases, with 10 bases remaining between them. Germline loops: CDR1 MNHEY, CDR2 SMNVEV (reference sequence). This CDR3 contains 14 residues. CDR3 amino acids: CASSSTRLSYEQYF. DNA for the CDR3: TGTGCCAGCAGTTCAACTAGGCTCTCCTACGAGCAGTACTTC.

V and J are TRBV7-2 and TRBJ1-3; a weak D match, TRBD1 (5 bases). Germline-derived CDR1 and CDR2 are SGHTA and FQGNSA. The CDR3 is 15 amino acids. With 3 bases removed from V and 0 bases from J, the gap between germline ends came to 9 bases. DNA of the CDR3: TGTGCCAGCAGCTTGGCAGGGAACTCTGGAAACACCATATATTTT. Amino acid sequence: CASSLAGNSGNTIYF.

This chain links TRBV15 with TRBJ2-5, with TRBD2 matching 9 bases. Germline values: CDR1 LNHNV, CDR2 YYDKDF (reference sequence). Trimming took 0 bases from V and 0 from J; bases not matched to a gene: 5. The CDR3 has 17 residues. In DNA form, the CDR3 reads TGTGCCACCAGCAGAGATCGGCGGGGGGGGTACCAAGAGACCCAGTACTTC. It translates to CATSRDRRGGYQETQYF.

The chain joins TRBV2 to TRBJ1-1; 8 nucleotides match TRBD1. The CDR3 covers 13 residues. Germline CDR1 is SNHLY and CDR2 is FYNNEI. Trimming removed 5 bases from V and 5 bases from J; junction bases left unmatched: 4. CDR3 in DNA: TGTGCCAGCAGTTCCGGACAGGGTACTGAAGCTTTCTTT. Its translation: CASSSGQGTEAFF. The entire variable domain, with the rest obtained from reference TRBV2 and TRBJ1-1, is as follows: EPEVTQTPSHQVTQMGQEVILRCVPISNHLYFYWYRQILGQKVEFLVSFYNNEISEKSEIFDDQFSVERPDGSNFTLKIRSTKLEDSAMYFCASSSGQGTEAFFGQGTRLTVV.

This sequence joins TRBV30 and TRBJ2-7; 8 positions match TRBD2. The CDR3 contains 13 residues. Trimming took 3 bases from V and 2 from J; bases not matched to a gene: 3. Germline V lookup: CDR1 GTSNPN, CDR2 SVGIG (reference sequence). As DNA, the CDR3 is TGTGCCTGGAGAGGCGGGGGGCCCTACGAGCAGTACTTC. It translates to CAWRGGGPYEQYF.

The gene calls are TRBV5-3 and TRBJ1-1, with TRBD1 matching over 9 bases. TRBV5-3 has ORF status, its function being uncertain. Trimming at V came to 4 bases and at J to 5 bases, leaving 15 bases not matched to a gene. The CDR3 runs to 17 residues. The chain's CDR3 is CARSHRDRARLWTEAFF. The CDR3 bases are TGTGCCAGAAGCCACCGGGACAGGGCGCGTTTGTGGACTGAAGCTTTCTTT.

The CDR3 is CASSWSGDRGLHSNQPQHF. The CDR3 DNA reads as TGTGCCAGCAGCTGGTCCGGGGACAGGGGACTTCATAGCAATCAGCCCCAGCATTTT. J is TRBJ1-5 and V is TRBV11-3, with 10 nucleotides matching TRBD1. Per the germline V gene, CDR1 is SGHNT and CDR2 is YENEEA. The CDR3 runs 19 residues. The J segment lost 0 bases and the V segment lost 4 bases, leaving 12 bases of the junction unmatched.

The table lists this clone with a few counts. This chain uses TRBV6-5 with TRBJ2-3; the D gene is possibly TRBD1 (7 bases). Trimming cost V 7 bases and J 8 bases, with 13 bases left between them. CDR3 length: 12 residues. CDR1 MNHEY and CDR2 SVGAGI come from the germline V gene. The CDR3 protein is CASKGQGGTQYF. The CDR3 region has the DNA TGTGCCAGCAAGGGCCAGGGGGGTACGCAGTATTTT.

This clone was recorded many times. The CDR3 loop reads CASSQDYSSGANVLTF. The CDR3 coding sequence is TGCGCCAGCAGCCAAGATTACAGCTCTGGGGCCAACGTCCTGACTTTC. The chain employs TRBV4-3 and TRBJ2-6, with no clear D. CDR3 length equals 16 residues. V gave up 0 bases and J gave up 0 bases, with 6 bases separating them. Germline CDR1 reads LGHNA; CDR2 reads YSLEER.

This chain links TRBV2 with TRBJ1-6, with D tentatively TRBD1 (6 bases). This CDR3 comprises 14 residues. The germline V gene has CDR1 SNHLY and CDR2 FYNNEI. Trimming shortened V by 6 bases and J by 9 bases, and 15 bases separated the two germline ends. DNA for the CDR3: TGTGCCAGCAGCAAAACAGGGTTAGGTTCACCCCTCCACTTT. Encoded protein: CASSKTGLGSPLHF.

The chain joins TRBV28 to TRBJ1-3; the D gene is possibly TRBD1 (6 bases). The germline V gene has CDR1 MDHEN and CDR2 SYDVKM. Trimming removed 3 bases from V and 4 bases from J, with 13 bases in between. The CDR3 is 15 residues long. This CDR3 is CASSLDSLGGNTIYF. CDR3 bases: TGTGCCAGCAGTTTGGACAGCCTGGGAGGAAACACCATATATTTT.

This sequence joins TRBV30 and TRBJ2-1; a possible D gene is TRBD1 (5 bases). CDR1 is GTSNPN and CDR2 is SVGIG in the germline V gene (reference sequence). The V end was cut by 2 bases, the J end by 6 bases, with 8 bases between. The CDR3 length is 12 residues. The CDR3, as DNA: TGTGCCTGGAGTACAGGTTTCAATGAGCAGTTCTTC. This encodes CAWSTGFNEQFF.

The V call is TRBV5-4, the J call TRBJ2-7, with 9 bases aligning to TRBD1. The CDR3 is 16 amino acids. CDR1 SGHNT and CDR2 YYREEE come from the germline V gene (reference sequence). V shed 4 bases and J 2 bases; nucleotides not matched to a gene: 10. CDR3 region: CASSSGTGPPAYEQYF. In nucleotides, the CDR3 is TGTGCCAGCAGCAGCGGGACAGGGCCACCGGCCTACGAGCAGTACTTC.

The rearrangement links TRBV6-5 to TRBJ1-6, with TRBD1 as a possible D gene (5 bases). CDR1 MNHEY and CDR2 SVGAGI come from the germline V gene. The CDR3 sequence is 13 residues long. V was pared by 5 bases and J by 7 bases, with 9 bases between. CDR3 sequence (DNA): TGTGCCAGCAGTATACAGGAGAATTCACCCCTCCACTTT. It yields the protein CASSIQENSPLHF.

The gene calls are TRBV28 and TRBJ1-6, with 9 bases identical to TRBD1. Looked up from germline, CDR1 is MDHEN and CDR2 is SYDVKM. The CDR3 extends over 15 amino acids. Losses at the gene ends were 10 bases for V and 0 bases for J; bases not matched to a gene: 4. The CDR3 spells CATGTGSSYNSPLHF. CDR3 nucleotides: TGTGCCACCGGGACAGGGAGCTCCTATAATTCACCCCTCCACTTT.

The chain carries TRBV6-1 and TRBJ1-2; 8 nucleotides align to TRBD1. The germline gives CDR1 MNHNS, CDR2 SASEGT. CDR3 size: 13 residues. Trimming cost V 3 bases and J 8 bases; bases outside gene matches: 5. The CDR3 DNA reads TGTGCCAGCAGTGACAGGGGGCTAGTAGGCTACACCTTC. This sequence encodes CASSDRGLVGYTF.

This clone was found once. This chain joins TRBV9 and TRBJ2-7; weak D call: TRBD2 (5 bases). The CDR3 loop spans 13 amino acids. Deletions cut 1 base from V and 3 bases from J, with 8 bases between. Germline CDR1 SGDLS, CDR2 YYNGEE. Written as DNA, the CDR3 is TGTGCCAGCAGCGTAAACGGACTCTACGAGCAGTACTTC. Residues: CASSVNGLYEQYF.

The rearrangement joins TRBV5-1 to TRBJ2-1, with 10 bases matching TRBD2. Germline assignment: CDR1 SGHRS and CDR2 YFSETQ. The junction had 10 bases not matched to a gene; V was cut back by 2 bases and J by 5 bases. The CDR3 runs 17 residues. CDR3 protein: CASSLSLLAGANNEQFF. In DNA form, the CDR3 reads TGCGCCAGCAGCTTAAGTCTGCTAGCGGGGGCAAACAATGAGCAGTTCTTC.

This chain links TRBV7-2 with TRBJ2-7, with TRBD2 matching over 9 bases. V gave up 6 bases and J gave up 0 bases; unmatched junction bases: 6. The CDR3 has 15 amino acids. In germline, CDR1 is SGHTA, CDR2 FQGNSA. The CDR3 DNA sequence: TGTGCCAGCAGATACAGCGGGGGGCCCTCCTACGAGCAGTACTTC. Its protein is CASRYSGGPSYEQYF.

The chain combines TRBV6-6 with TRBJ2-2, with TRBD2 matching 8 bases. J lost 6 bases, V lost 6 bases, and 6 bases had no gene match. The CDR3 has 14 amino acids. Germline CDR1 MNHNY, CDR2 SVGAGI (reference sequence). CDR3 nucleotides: TGTGCCAGCAGGTCTTCGGGGGGGGCCGGGGAGCTGTTTTTT. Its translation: CASRSSGGAGELFF.

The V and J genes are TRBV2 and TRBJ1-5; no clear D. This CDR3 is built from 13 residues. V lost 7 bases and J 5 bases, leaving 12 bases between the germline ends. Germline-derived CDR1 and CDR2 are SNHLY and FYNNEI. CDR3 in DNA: TGTGCCAGCAACAGCATCTCGGATCAGCCCCAGCATTTT. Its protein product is CASNSISDQPQHF.

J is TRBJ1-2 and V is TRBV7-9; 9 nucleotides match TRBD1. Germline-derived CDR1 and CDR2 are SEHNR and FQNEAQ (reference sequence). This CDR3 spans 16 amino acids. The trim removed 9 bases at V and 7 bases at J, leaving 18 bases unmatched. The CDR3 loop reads CASSTGGTYHGGGYTF. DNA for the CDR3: TGTGCCAGTTCCACAGGGGGCACATACCACGGGGGTGGCTACACCTTC.

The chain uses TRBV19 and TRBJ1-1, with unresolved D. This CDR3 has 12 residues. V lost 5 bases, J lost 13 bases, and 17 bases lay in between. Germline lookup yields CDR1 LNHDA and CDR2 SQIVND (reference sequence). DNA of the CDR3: TGTGCCAGTAGTCCTGGACTTTTACCAGGTTTCTTT. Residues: CASSPGLLPGFF.

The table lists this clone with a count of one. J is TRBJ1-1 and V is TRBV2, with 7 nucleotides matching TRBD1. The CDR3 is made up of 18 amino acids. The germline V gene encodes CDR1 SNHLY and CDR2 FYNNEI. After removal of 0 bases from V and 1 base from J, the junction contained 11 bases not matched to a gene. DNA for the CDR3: TGTGCCAGCAGTGAAGCGCTTCAGGACAGGTGGGAGAACACTGAAGCTTTCTTT. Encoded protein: CASSEALQDRWENTEAFF.

CDR3: CASSYRTGGRQPQHF. CDR3 sequence (DNA): TGTGCCAGCAGCTATCGAACAGGGGGCCGGCAGCCCCAGCATTTT. The chain carries TRBV5-6 and TRBJ1-5, with TRBD1 matching over 9 bases. The junction had 8 bases not matched to a gene; V was cut back by 3 bases and J by 7 bases. Germline CDR1 reads SGHDT; CDR2 reads YYEEEE. The length of the CDR3 is 15 residues.

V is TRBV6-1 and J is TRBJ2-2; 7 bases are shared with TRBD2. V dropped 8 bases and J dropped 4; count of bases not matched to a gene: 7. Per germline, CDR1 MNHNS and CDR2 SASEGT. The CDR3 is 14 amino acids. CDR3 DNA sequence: TGTGCCAGCCGGCCTAGCGGAGGCACCGGGGAGCTGTTTTTT. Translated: CASRPSGGTGELFF.

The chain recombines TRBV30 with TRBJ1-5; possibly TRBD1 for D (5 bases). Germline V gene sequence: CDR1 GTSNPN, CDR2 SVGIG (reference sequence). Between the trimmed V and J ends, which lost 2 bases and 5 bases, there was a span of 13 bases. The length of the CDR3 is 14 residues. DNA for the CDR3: TGTGCCTGGAGTCGACGACAGTCCGATCAGCCCCAGCATTTT. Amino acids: CAWSRRQSDQPQHF.

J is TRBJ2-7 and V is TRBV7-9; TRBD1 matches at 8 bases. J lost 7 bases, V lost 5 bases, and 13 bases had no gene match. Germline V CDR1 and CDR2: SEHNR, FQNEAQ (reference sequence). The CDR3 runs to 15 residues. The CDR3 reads CASSPWTGRTEEQYF. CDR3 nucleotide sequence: TGTGCCAGCAGCCCCTGGACAGGGAGGACGGAAGAGCAGTACTTC. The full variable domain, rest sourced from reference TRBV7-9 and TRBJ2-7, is DTGVSQNPRHKITKRGQNVTFRCDPISEHNRLYWYRQTLGQGPEFLTYFQNEAQLEKSRLLSDRFSAERPKGSFSTLEIQRTEQGDSAMYLCASSPWTGRTEEQYFGPGTRLTVT.

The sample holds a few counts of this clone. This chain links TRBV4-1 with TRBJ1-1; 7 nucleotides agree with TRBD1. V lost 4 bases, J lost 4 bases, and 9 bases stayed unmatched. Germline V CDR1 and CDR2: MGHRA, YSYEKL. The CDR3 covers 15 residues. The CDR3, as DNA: TGCGCCAGCAGCCGTGCCGGGACAGCGGGCACTGAAGCTTTCTTT. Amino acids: CASSRAGTAGTEAFF.

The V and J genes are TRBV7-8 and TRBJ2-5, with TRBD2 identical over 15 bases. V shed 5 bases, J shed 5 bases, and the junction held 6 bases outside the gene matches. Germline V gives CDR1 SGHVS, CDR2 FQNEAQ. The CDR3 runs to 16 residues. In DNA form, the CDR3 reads TGTGCCAGCAGCGGGGGGACTAGCGGGGGGCGGGAGACCCAGTACTTC. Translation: CASSGGTSGGRETQYF.

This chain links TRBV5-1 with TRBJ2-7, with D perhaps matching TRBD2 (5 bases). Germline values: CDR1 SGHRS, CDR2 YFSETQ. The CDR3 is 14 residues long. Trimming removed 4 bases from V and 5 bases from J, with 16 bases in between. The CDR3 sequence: CASSLRAGGDEQYF. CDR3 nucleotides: TGCGCCAGCAGCCTGAGGGCCGGTGGGGACGAGCAGTACTTC. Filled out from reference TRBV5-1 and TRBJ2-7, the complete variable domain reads KAGVTQTPRYLIKTRGQQVTLSCSPISGHRSVSWYQQTPGQGLQFLFEYFSETQRNKGNFPGRFSGRQFSNSRSEMNVSTLELGDSALYLCASSLRAGGDEQYFGPGTRLTVT.